This TCR beta chain was sequenced for a study of T cells in Graves' hyperthyroidism and ophthalmopathy. Ophthalmopathy patients had moderate-to-severe active disease, CAS ≥3, NOSPECS ≥4, and disease duration under 3 months. Diagnoses were established using clinical symptoms, serum thyroxine and TRAb, thyroid ultrasound and orbital computed tomography. The source of the PBMCs was less than 12 ml of fresh peripheral blood. What was amplified from RNA transcripts were TCR beta CDR3 regions. With the HTBI primer set, the TCR CDR3 went through a first round of RT-PCR. TCRdb reprocessed the multiplex PCR reads with MiXCR, giving one entry per CDR3 protein. The sample yields about 270,000 distinct CDR3 sequences, approximately 24% seen once. Concerning this clonotype itself: The antigen is not known.

The V gene's germline CDR1 is DFQATT and CDR2 SNEGSKA (reference sequence). This CDR3 is 14 amino acids long. J was trimmed by 1 base and V by 6 bases; bases with no gene match: 8. Study-wide results and limits: Most clonotypes expanded in the thyroid (above 0.001) were also present in blood.

The sample was blood. This rearrangement joins TRBV20-1 to TRBJ2-5; 7 bases align to TRBD1. This TCR was sampled from a woman aged 40 to 50 with Graves' ophthalmopathy. The CDR3 DNA sequence: TGCAGTGCCCCGGACGGGACAGTCCAAGAGACCCAGTACTTC. Translated, it gives CSAPDGTVQETQYF.